This entry describes one TCR beta chain. Antigen: not known. These data originate in a study of Ad26.COV2.S vaccination and SARS-CoV-2 variants. Study-level findings and limits: Total T cell responses were possibly underestimated by TCR breadth and depth analyses. Reported post-vaccination CD8+ and CD4+ T cell responses to spike showed substantial breadth.

Profiled with immunoSEQ multiplex PCR; TCRdb holds only in-frame clones, not every one. The sample lists about 440,000 clones, approximately 88% occurring once. The CDR3 is 14 amino acids. Germline-derived CDR1 and CDR2 are SGHNT and YYREEE (reference sequence). V was cut by 3 bases and J by 1 base, with 11 bases left in between. Regarding treatment: 15 to 20 received Ad26.COV2.S at low or high dose, single or two shots; roughly 5 received placebo; per-sample allocation not given. Day 63 after the first vaccine or placebo injection was the time point for sampling. The gene calls are TRBV5-4 and TRBJ2-7; possible D gene TRBD2, 6 bases. The receptor was isolated from a person between 18 and 65 years old who received the Ad26.COV2.S COVID-19 vaccine or a placebo. Here the sequenced sample was peripheral blood, taken in a trial of Ad26.COV2.S vaccine versus placebo. Here the CDR3 reads CASSSAGTSYEQYF. The DNA of the CDR3 is TGTGCCAGCAGCTCAGCCGGGACTTCCTACGAGCAGTACTTC.